This entry features one T cell receptor beta chain sequence. At one of its ends the junction is not consistent with the germline gene, which may arise from a read error. The sample comes from a study of regulatory T cells in long-lasting Graves disease. Germline V gene lookup returns CDR1 SGHRS and CDR2 YFSETQ. This CDR3 comprises 15 residues. Library construction for TCR beta used iRepertoire HTBI primers and Arm-PCR of CDR3 regions. TCRdb re-called the multiplex PCR reads through MiXCR, storing one row per CDR3 protein. The sample has around 480,000 distinct CDR3 sequences, around 15% seen once. Time point given: newly diagnosed GD, antithyroid drugs for less than 3 months. From PBMCs, RNA was extracted and then used to make the TCR library. This sample also appeared in a second study, on T cells in Graves' hyperthyroidism and ophthalmopathy. From that second work: Patients aged 18 to 65 had newly diagnosed hyperthyroidism lasting under 2 months.

This TCR was sampled from a middle-aged man with Graves disease. This material consisted of peripheral blood mononuclear cells (PBMCs), taken at new diagnosis, from a patient treated with antithyroid drugs. The chain is built from TRBV5-1 and TRBJ2-1, with a possible D match to TRBD2 (7 bases). The CDR3 sequence is CASSFRLGGHNEQFF. The CDR3 DNA is TGTGCCAGCAGCTTCCGACTCGGGGGGCACAATGAGCAGTTCTTC. Drawing the rest from reference TRBV5-1 and TRBJ2-1, the complete variable domain is KAGVTQTPRYLIKTRGQQVTLSCSPISGHRSVSWYQQTPGQGLQFLFEYFSETQRNKGNFPGRFSGRQFSNSRSEMNVSTLELGDSALYLCASSFRLGGHNEQFFGPGTRLTVL.